This T cell receptor (beta chain) was identified in a study of vaccination effects on CD4 cells after COVID-19. Germline V lookup: CDR1 SGHTA, CDR2 FQGTGA. Trimming took 1 base from V and 3 from J, leaving 7 bases between them. This CDR3 is built from 14 residues. Antigen-specific CD4+ T cells expanded by the ViraFEST assay with viral peptide pools were then sequenced. Isolation of CD4+ T cells took place after around 10 days of culture. Nucleocapsid antibodies stayed negative before and after vaccination, showing no earlier SARS-CoV-2 infection. As regards this clone: The antigen remains unidentified.

Method: immunoSEQ multiplex PCR; TCRdb's copy keeps in-frame clones and lacks some. The sample records about 41,000 clones, 77% being singletons. This chain links TRBV7-3 with TRBJ1-5; TRBD1 might be the D (5 bases). This receptor was taken from a human donor who received a COVID-19 vaccine. Specimen: CD4+ T cells from PBMCs cultured with HCoV-NL63 spike peptides, collected before COVID-19 vaccination. CDR3 loop: CASSLRQHNQPQHF. CDR3 coding DNA: TGTGCCAGCAGCTTAAGACAGCACAATCAGCCCCAGCATTTT.